A selection of T cell receptor beta chains follows, all from one sample in a study of T-cell memory formation after mild COVID-19. TCRdb re-called the 5' RACE reads with MiXCR, one entry per CDR3 protein. The sample shows some 440,000 distinct CDR3 sequences, 20% to 25% of them seen only once. Sample: PBMCs or a T cell subset sorted from them (not recorded which). These TCRs come from an adult woman who had mild COVID-19 (a few samples of this study predate the infection). Cell type and time point are not known. Each CDR3 is given with its conserved first and last residue. The D gene is left open where the match is weak. Size is stated for part of the rows, as once, few or many counts, or as a class when the clone is expanded.

j_call: TRBJ2-7
v_call: TRBV4-3
d_call: NA
clone_size: NA
cdr3_aa: CASSQDSVSDSEQYF
cdr3_nt: TGCGCCAGCAGCCAAGATTCAGTTTCGGATTCCGAGCAGTACTTC

j_call: TRBJ2-5
v_call: TRBV7-8
d_call: TRBD1
clone_size: few
cdr3_aa: CASSLRTGGYQETQYF
cdr3_nt: TGTGCCAGCAGCCTTCGGACAGGGGGCTACCAAGAGACCCAGTACTTC

j_call: TRBJ1-1
v_call: TRBV18
d_call: NA
clone_size: few
cdr3_aa: CASSPRTEMNTEAFF
cdr3_nt: TGTGCCAGCTCACCACGGACGGAGATGAACACTGAAGCTTTCTTT

j_call: TRBJ2-7
v_call: TRBV5-1
d_call: TRBD2
clone_size: NA
cdr3_aa: CASSSLGGLAGGSSYEQYF
cdr3_nt: TGCGCCAGCAGCTCCCTCGGGGGACTAGCGGGAGGGAGTTCCTACGAGCAGTACTTC

j_call: TRBJ2-5
v_call: TRBV15
d_call: TRBD2
clone_size: many
cdr3_aa: CATSREEGSSGGIKTQYF
cdr3_nt: TGTGCCACCAGCAGAGAGGAAGGTTCTAGCGGGGGGATCAAGACCCAGTACTTC

j_call: TRBJ2-7
v_call: TRBV10-2
d_call: NA
clone_size: NA
cdr3_aa: CASLGGNVLQYF
cdr3_nt: TGCGCCAGTCTCGGTGGCAACGTTCTTCAGTACTTC

j_call: TRBJ2-6
v_call: TRBV7-3
d_call: TRBD1
clone_size: NA
cdr3_aa: CASSTGTGVSGANVLTF
cdr3_nt: TGTGCCAGCAGCACCGGGACAGGCGTCTCTGGGGCCAACGTCCTGACTTTC

j_call: TRBJ2-1
v_call: TRBV29-1
d_call: NA
clone_size: few
cdr3_aa: CSVSDATVGWNEQFF
cdr3_nt: TGCAGCGTTTCCGACGCTACCGTAGGGTGGAATGAGCAGTTCTTC

j_call: TRBJ2-3
v_call: TRBV27
d_call: NA
clone_size: few
cdr3_aa: CATARGPGTDTQYF
cdr3_nt: TGTGCTACCGCTCGCGGCCCAGGCACAGATACGCAGTATTTT

j_call: TRBJ1-3
v_call: TRBV7-6
d_call: NA
clone_size: few
cdr3_aa: CASSGATTPGNTIYF
cdr3_nt: TGTGCCAGCAGCGGTGCTACTACACCTGGAAACACCATATATTTT

j_call: TRBJ2-1
v_call: TRBV9
d_call: TRBD2
clone_size: NA
cdr3_aa: CASSSEDLSGSGHEQFF
cdr3_nt: TGTGCCAGCAGCTCCGAAGATCTTAGCGGGAGTGGGCATGAGCAGTTCTTC

j_call: TRBJ1-2
v_call: TRBV20-1
d_call: TRBD1
clone_size: few
cdr3_aa: CSAREQLPGQGFKGYTF
cdr3_nt: TGCAGTGCTAGAGAGCAACTCCCGGGACAGGGTTTTAAAGGCTACACCTTC

j_call: TRBJ1-4
v_call: TRBV5-1
d_call: TRBD1
clone_size: few
cdr3_aa: CASSLSGGQNEKLFF
cdr3_nt: TGCGCCAGCAGCTTGTCCGGGGGACAGAATGAAAAACTGTTTTTT

j_call: TRBJ2-3
v_call: TRBV7-3
d_call: TRBD1
clone_size: NA
cdr3_aa: CASSPPGQGELSLGTQYF
cdr3_nt: TGTGCCAGCAGCCCCCCGGGGCAGGGGGAGTTATCGTTGGGTACCCAGTATTTT

j_call: TRBJ2-7
v_call: TRBV3-1
d_call: TRBD1
clone_size: NA
cdr3_aa: CASSQDLAGQGHYEQYF
cdr3_nt: TGTGCCAGCAGCCAAGATCTTGCGGGACAGGGCCACTACGAGCAGTACTTC

j_call: TRBJ2-7
v_call: TRBV29-1
d_call: NA
clone_size: few
cdr3_aa: CSVVGYWGSGYEQYF
cdr3_nt: TGCAGCGTTGTTGGTTATTGGGGCAGTGGCTACGAGCAGTACTTC

j_call: TRBJ2-7
v_call: TRBV28
d_call: TRBD1
clone_size: few
cdr3_aa: CASSLLRDRKYF
cdr3_nt: TGTGCCAGCAGTTTGCTCCGGGACAGAAAGTACTTC

j_call: TRBJ2-1
v_call: TRBV7-8
d_call: TRBD2
clone_size: NA
cdr3_aa: CASRRLAKPSYNEQFF
cdr3_nt: TGTGCCAGCCGTCGACTAGCTAAGCCCTCCTACAATGAGCAGTTCTTC

j_call: TRBJ2-1
v_call: TRBV4-3
d_call: TRBD1
clone_size: NA
cdr3_aa: CASSRDRGRKGSYNEQFF
cdr3_nt: TGCGCCAGCAGCCGGGACAGGGGGCGAAAGGGCTCCTACAATGAGCAGTTCTTC

j_call: TRBJ2-7
v_call: TRBV10-3
d_call: TRBD1
clone_size: NA
cdr3_aa: CAVRGQGYEQYF
cdr3_nt: TGTGCCGTTAGGGGACAGGGCTACGAGCAGTACTTC

j_call: TRBJ2-3
v_call: TRBV19
d_call: NA
clone_size: NA
cdr3_aa: CASSQRGADTQYF
cdr3_nt: TGTGCCAGTAGTCAAAGAGGGGCAGATACGCAGTATTTT

j_call: TRBJ1-5
v_call: TRBV29-1
d_call: TRBD1
clone_size: few
cdr3_aa: CSVGQGDNQPQHF
cdr3_nt: TGCAGCGTTGGACAGGGGGACAATCAGCCCCAGCATTTT

j_call: TRBJ1-4
v_call: TRBV10-3
d_call: NA
clone_size: few
cdr3_aa: CATKKGRDEKLFF
cdr3_nt: TGTGCCACCAAGAAGGGCAGGGATGAAAAACTGTTTTTT

j_call: TRBJ2-5
v_call: TRBV7-2
d_call: NA
clone_size: few
cdr3_aa: CASSPRERLETQYF
cdr3_nt: TGTGCCAGCAGCCCCAGGGAGCGCTTGGAGACCCAGTACTTC

j_call: TRBJ2-3
v_call: TRBV20-1
d_call: TRBD2
clone_size: few
cdr3_aa: CSASSAGEGPGFATDTQYF
cdr3_nt: TGCAGTGCTAGTTCGGCGGGAGAGGGGCCCGGATTCGCCACAGATACGCAGTATTTT

j_call: TRBJ2-3
v_call: TRBV20-1
d_call: TRBD2
clone_size: few
cdr3_aa: CSARDPTSGRPDTQYF
cdr3_nt: TGCAGTGCTAGAGACCCCACTAGCGGGAGGCCAGATACGCAGTATTTT

j_call: TRBJ2-5
v_call: TRBV18
d_call: NA
clone_size: few
cdr3_aa: CASSLIGLQETQYF
cdr3_nt: TGTGCCAGCTCACTCATAGGATTACAAGAGACCCAGTACTTC

j_call: TRBJ2-7
v_call: TRBV5-1
d_call: TRBD1
clone_size: few
cdr3_aa: CASSSGTGRVYEQYF
cdr3_nt: TGCGCCAGCAGCTCCGGGACAGGGAGGGTCTACGAGCAGTACTTC

j_call: TRBJ2-7
v_call: TRBV7-9
d_call: NA
clone_size: NA
cdr3_aa: CASSSPLGPYEQYF
cdr3_nt: TGTGCCAGCAGCTCTCCTTTGGGCCCCTACGAGCAGTACTTC

j_call: TRBJ2-3
v_call: TRBV12-3/TRBV12-4
d_call: NA
clone_size: NA
cdr3_aa: CASSFGELDTDTQYF
cdr3_nt: TGTGCCAGCAGTTTCGGGGAACTTGACACAGATACGCAGTATTTT

j_call: TRBJ2-5
v_call: TRBV27
d_call: NA
clone_size: NA
cdr3_aa: CASSLLSSSETQYF
cdr3_nt: TGTGCCAGCAGTTTATTATCTAGCTCAGAGACCCAGTACTTC

j_call: TRBJ1-1
v_call: TRBV10-2
d_call: NA
clone_size: NA
cdr3_aa: CASSAGKNTEAFF
cdr3_nt: TGCGCCAGCAGTGCTGGGAAGAACACTGAAGCTTTCTTT

j_call: TRBJ2-5
v_call: TRBV4-1
d_call: TRBD2
clone_size: NA
cdr3_aa: CASSAGGQETQYF
cdr3_nt: TGCGCCAGTTCGGCGGGGGGCCAAGAGACCCAGTACTTC

j_call: TRBJ1-1
v_call: TRBV7-9
d_call: NA
clone_size: NA
cdr3_aa: CASSLDGQGWTEAFF
cdr3_nt: TGTGCCAGCAGCTTAGACGGGCAGGGATGGACTGAAGCTTTCTTT

j_call: TRBJ2-1
v_call: TRBV5-1
d_call: TRBD1
clone_size: few
cdr3_aa: CASSTSGTGNNEQFF
cdr3_nt: TGCGCCAGCAGCACCTCCGGGACAGGGAACAATGAGCAGTTCTTC

j_call: TRBJ2-3
v_call: TRBV7-9
d_call: TRBD2
clone_size: few
cdr3_aa: CAAGGSTDTQYF
cdr3_nt: TGTGCCGCGGGGGGGAGCACAGATACGCAGTATTTT

j_call: TRBJ2-3
v_call: TRBV9
d_call: NA
clone_size: once
cdr3_aa: CASSAQTGSYTDTQYF
cdr3_nt: TGTGCCAGCAGCGCCCAGACTGGCTCGTACACAGATACGCAGTATTTT

j_call: TRBJ2-1
v_call: TRBV24-1
d_call: TRBD2
clone_size: many
cdr3_aa: CATSDPLGLAGHNEQFF
cdr3_nt: TGTGCCACCAGTGATCCTCTCGGACTAGCGGGACACAATGAGCAGTTCTTC

j_call: TRBJ1-2
v_call: TRBV4-3
d_call: TRBD1
clone_size: NA
cdr3_aa: CASSQDRFTNYGYTF
cdr3_nt: TGCGCCAGCAGCCAGGACAGGTTTACTAACTATGGCTACACCTTC

j_call: TRBJ1-1
v_call: TRBV5-1
d_call: TRBD1
clone_size: few
cdr3_aa: CASSLGQGPIEAFF
cdr3_nt: TGCGCCAGCAGCTTGGGACAGGGCCCCATTGAAGCTTTCTTT

j_call: TRBJ2-5
v_call: TRBV20-1
d_call: TRBD1
clone_size: NA
cdr3_aa: CSAPRQGQETQYF
cdr3_nt: TGCAGTGCTCCTCGACAGGGCCAAGAGACCCAGTACTTC

j_call: TRBJ1-1
v_call: TRBV18
d_call: NA
clone_size: NA
cdr3_aa: CASSPARMNTEAFF
cdr3_nt: TGTGCCAGCTCACCAGCCAGAATGAACACTGAAGCTTTCTTT

j_call: TRBJ2-7
v_call: TRBV5-1
d_call: TRBD1
clone_size: NA
cdr3_aa: CASCTTPGQGSYEQYF
cdr3_nt: TGCGCCAGCTGTACTACCCCGGGACAGGGGTCCTACGAGCAGTACTTC